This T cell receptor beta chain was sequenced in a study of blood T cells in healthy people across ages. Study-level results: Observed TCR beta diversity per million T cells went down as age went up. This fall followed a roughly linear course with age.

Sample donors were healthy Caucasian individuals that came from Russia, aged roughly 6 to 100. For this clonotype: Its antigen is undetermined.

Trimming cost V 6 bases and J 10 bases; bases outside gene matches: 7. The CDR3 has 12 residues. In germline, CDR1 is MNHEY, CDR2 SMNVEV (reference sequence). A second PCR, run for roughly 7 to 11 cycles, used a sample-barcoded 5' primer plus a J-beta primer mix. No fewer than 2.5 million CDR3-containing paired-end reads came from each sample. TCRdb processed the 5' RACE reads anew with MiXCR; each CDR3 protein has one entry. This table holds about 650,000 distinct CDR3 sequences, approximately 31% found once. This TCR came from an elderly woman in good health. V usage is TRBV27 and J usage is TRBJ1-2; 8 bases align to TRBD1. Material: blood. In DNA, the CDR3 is TGTGCCAGCAGACCCGGACAGGGCCCCTACACCTTC. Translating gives CASRPGQGPYTF.